These 8 T cell receptor beta chains were sequenced from one sample in a study of blood T cell repertoires in COVID-19 (dated by TCRdb to 2019 to 2021). Libraries were built with the immunoSEQ multiplex PCR assay. Here the immuneACCESS table is served through TCRdb, limited to in-frame sequences with V and J called. Missing clones are a known gap in these copies; in checked studies unresolved V genes cover under half, and the rest lacks a known reason. Present in this sample are over 110,000 clones, nearly 85% of which were seen just once. Of the sample, approximately 4% falls within the top ten clones. Sequencing input: PBMCs or T cells enriched from blood (not recorded which). All receptors derive from a man aged 50-60 years in a cohort exposed to, infected with or recovered from COVID-19 (not recorded which).

This clone was seen more than once but under ten times. This CDR3 is CASSYQSAGTGELFF. In nucleotides, the CDR3 is TGTGCCAGCAGTTATCAAAGTGCAGGAACCGGGGAGCTGTTTTTT. The chain couples TRBV6-5 to TRBJ2-2; D gene unclear. With 3 bases removed from V and 5 bases from J, the gap between germline ends came to 13 bases. This CDR3 is built from 15 residues. From germline, CDR1 is MNHEY and CDR2 SVGAGI.

V usage is TRBV2 and J usage is TRBJ1-1; TRBD1 is a possible D gene (5 bases). Per the germline V gene, CDR1 is SNHLY and CDR2 is FYNNEI. V lost 0 bases to trimming and J lost 11 bases, with 10 bases between them. There are 12 residues in the CDR3. The CDR3, as DNA: TGTGCCAGCAGTGAAGCGGCAGGGTTGGCTTTCTTT. Translation: CASSEAAGLAFF.

This chain links TRBV3-1 (or the pseudogene TRBV3-2) with TRBJ2-2; unclear D gene. CDR1 is LGHDT and CDR2 is YNNKEL in the germline V gene (reference sequence). V was trimmed by 7 bases and J by 2 bases, leaving 2 bases between them. The CDR3 has 11 amino acids. The CDR3 DNA reads TGTGCCAGCATAAACACCGGGGAGCTGTTTTTT. Translation gives CASINTGELFF.

This chain joins TRBV7-9 and TRBJ2-1; no clear D. The CDR3 contains 14 residues. Trimming pared 1 base from V and 5 bases from J, leaving 9 bases between. Germline assignment: CDR1 SEHNR and CDR2 FQNEAQ (reference sequence). CDR3 region: CASSLERGNNEQFF. DNA of the CDR3: TGTGCCAGCAGCTTAGAGCGAGGTAACAATGAGCAGTTCTTC.

The chain combines TRBV29-1 with TRBJ1-2, with a possible D match to TRBD1 (5 bases). V shed 0 bases and J shed 2 bases, with 16 bases lying between them. Germline V gene lookup returns CDR1 SQVTM and CDR2 ANQGSEA. The CDR3 covers 16 residues. For the CDR3, the DNA is TGCAGCGTTGAAGATCCGTTGGGGGGATTAAACTATGGCTACACCTTC. The encoded protein is CSVEDPLGGLNYGYTF.

The rearrangement uses TRBV19 and TRBJ1-2; D is uncertain. Germline V gene sequence: CDR1 LNHDA, CDR2 SQIVND (reference sequence). V lost 6 bases to trimming and J lost 4 bases, with 15 bases between them. This CDR3 has 14 residues. For the CDR3, the DNA is TGTGCCAGTAGCAGAACGGGAACGGGCTATGGCTACACCTTC. This gives the protein CASSRTGTGYGYTF.

J is TRBJ2-7 and V is TRBV6-5; 9 bases fit TRBD1. CDR1 and CDR2 from the germline V gene are MNHEY and SVGAGI. This CDR3 has 15 amino acids. Trimming cost V 7 bases and J 6 bases; bases outside gene matches: 13. For the CDR3, the DNA is TGTGCCAGCAAACCGAGCCGGACAGGGGCCCTCGAGCAGTACTTC. Translating gives CASKPSRTGALEQYF.

This clone came up a few times. The V and J genes are TRBV19 and TRBJ2-7; possible D gene TRBD1, 7 bases. With 2 bases removed from V and 2 bases from J, the gap between germline ends came to 10 bases. CDR3 length: 14 residues. Germline CDR1 is LNHDA and CDR2 is SQIVND (reference sequence). The CDR3 DNA follows: TGTGCCAGTAGTATAACAGGGGAGGCCTACGAGCAGTACTTC. Encoded protein: CASSITGEAYEQYF.